The next 17 T cell receptor beta chains were all read from a single sample in a study of siplizumab effects on memory and regulatory T cells. The protocol was immunoSEQ multiplex PCR, while the TCRdb copy is restricted to in-frame clones and leaves out a portion. The sample records some 97,000 clones, about 95% being singletons. Source material: Tregs sorted from blood. These receptor sequences come from a human donor in good health.

The chain couples TRBV15 to TRBJ2-7; D gene uncertain. The CDR3 covers 14 residues. The germline V and J ends were trimmed by 0 bases and 9 bases, with 15 bases remaining between them. CDR1 is LNHNV, CDR2 YYDKDF, per germline (reference sequence). The chain's CDR3 is CATSRDSGEVVQYF. Here the CDR3 DNA reads TGTGCCACCAGCAGAGATTCCGGAGAGGTAGTGCAGTACTTC.

This clone was observed a single time. This chain connects TRBV28 to TRBJ1-4; 7 positions agree with TRBD1. Per germline, CDR1 MDHEN and CDR2 SYDVKM. This CDR3 spans 16 amino acids. V lost 5 bases, J lost 0 bases, and 6 bases stayed unmatched. In DNA, the CDR3 is TGTGCCAGCAGTCTAGAGGGGGCTGCAACTAATGAAAAACTGTTTTTT. Its translation is CASSLEGAATNEKLFF.

The V and J genes are TRBV10-2 and TRBJ2-2; D call uncertain. The CDR3 runs 18 residues. Between the trimmed V and J ends, which lost 6 bases and 3 bases, there was a span of 23 bases. Germline CDR1 reads WSHSY; CDR2 reads SAAADI. CDR3 in DNA: TGCGCCAGCAGGGCCACGACTGCCGGAGTGACCTACACCGGGGAGCTGTTTTTT. Amino acid sequence: CASRATTAGVTYTGELFF.

J is TRBJ2-5 and V is TRBV7-2; TRBD2 agrees at 10 bases. Germline loops: CDR1 SGHTA, CDR2 FQGNSA. V lost 5 bases to trimming and J lost 7 bases; unmatched junction nucleotides: 10. The CDR3 sequence is 15 residues long. CDR3 loop: CASSRGLAGVGTQYF. CDR3 nucleotides: TGTGCCAGCAGCAGGGGCCTAGCGGGAGTGGGGACCCAGTACTTC.

This chain joins TRBV28 and TRBJ2-5, with D tentatively TRBD1 (6 bases). The CDR3 is 14 amino acids. Trimming shortened V by 6 bases and J by 1 base, and 12 bases separated the two germline ends. Germline V gives CDR1 MDHEN, CDR2 SYDVKM. The CDR3 sequence is CASRATGPQETQYF. The CDR3 DNA reads as TGTGCCAGCAGGGCGACAGGACCCCAAGAGACCCAGTACTTC.

This clone has a single count. V usage is TRBV5-1 and J usage is TRBJ2-1; D is ambiguous. Germline-derived CDR1 and CDR2 are SGHRS and YFSETQ. The germline V and J ends were trimmed by 0 bases and 6 bases, with 10 bases remaining between them. This CDR3 spans 14 amino acids. The chain's CDR3 is CASSLDDVLNEQFF. The CDR3 DNA is TGCGCCAGCAGCTTGGACGACGTTCTCAATGAGCAGTTCTTC. The variable domain in full, completed from reference TRBV5-1 and TRBJ2-1, reads KAGVTQTPRYLIKTRGQQVTLSCSPISGHRSVSWYQQTPGQGLQFLFEYFSETQRNKGNFPGRFSGRQFSNSRSEMNVSTLELGDSALYLCASSLDDVLNEQFFGPGTRLTVL.

The rearrangement joins TRBV28 to TRBJ2-7; tentatively, D is TRBD1 or TRBD2 (5 bases each). The ends were cut back, 6 bases at V and 5 bases at J, with 20 bases in the middle. The germline V gene encodes CDR1 MDHEN and CDR2 SYDVKM. There are 15 residues in the CDR3. DNA of the CDR3: TGTGCCAGCAGCCGACAACCGGCCGGGGACGACGAGCAGTACTTC. This codes for CASSRQPAGDDEQYF.

CDR3 coding DNA: TGTGCCAGCAGTTACTCGGGGGCTTTCTCCTACGAGCAGTACTTC. It translates to CASSYSGAFSYEQYF. The V and J genes are TRBV6-5 and TRBJ2-7; D might be TRBD1 (6 bases). The CDR3 runs 15 residues. The V end lost 0 bases, the J end lost 0 bases, and 9 bases lay between the germline ends. CDR1 MNHEY and CDR2 SVGAGI come from the germline V gene.

The V call is TRBV28, the J call TRBJ2-3; 8 bases agree with TRBD1. The CDR3 covers 13 residues. V was pared by 4 bases and J by 4 bases, with 1 base of the junction left unmatched. From germline, CDR1 is MDHEN and CDR2 SYDVKM. The CDR3 sequence is CASSSGGADTQYF. The DNA of the CDR3 is TGTGCCAGCAGTTCAGGGGGCGCAGATACGCAGTATTTT.

The chain has TRBV7-2 and TRBJ1-1; D gene unclear. Germline assignment: CDR1 SGHTA and CDR2 FQGNSA. CDR3 size: 16 residues. V was pared by 5 bases and J by 0 bases, with 16 bases between. CDR3 region: CASSPRRPRMNTEAFF. The DNA for the CDR3 is TGTGCCAGCAGCCCACGGAGGCCCCGCATGAACACTGAAGCTTTCTTT.

This chain connects TRBV19 to TRBJ1-1; 7 nucleotides agree with TRBD1. The length of the CDR3 is 15 residues. Germline CDR1 LNHDA, CDR2 SQIVND (reference sequence). V trimming: 2 bases; J trimming: 1 base; junction bases outside the gene matches: 4. The CDR3 is CASSIPTGWNTEAFF. CDR3 nucleotides: TGTGCCAGTAGTATACCGACAGGGTGGAACACTGAAGCTTTCTTT.

The V and J genes are TRBV5-1 and TRBJ1-1; TRBD1 agrees at 7 bases. The CDR3 totals 13 residues. Losses at the gene ends were 4 bases for V and 6 bases for J; bases not matched to a gene: 6. Germline CDR1 is SGHRS and CDR2 is YFSETQ. The CDR3 here is CASSPARGSEAFF. The CDR3 DNA reads TGCGCCAGCAGCCCGGCCAGGGGGTCTGAAGCTTTCTTT.

V gene TRBV19 combines with J gene TRBJ2-7; no definite D call. The CDR3 has 13 residues. Germline assignment: CDR1 LNHDA and CDR2 SQIVND (reference sequence). V was shortened by 5 bases and J by 2 bases, with 10 bases between the two germline ends. The CDR3 DNA follows: TGTGCCAGTAGTTGGCGGACCGCCTACGAGCAGTACTTC. As protein: CASSWRTAYEQYF.

The chain links TRBV14 to TRBJ2-7, with D maybe TRBD2 (6 bases). Germline CDR1 reads SGHDN; CDR2 reads FVKESK. V lost 4 bases and J lost 4, with 20 bases in between. The CDR3 sequence is 16 residues long. In DNA form, the CDR3 reads TGTGCCAGCAGCCCCTTAATTCAAGCGGGTCAATACGAGCAGTACTTC. Translating it yields CASSPLIQAGQYEQYF. Based on the CDR3 plus reference TRBV14 and TRBJ2-7, the full variable domain is EAGVTQFPSHSVIEKGQTVTLRCDPISGHDNLYWYRRVMGKEIKFLLHFVKESKQDESGMPNNRFLAERTGGTYSTLKVQPAELEDSGVYFCASSPLIQAGQYEQYFGPGTRLTVT.

V gene TRBV20-1 combines with J gene TRBJ2-7, with a tentative D call TRBD1 (5 bases). The better agreement between TRBJ2-5 and the DNA end casts doubt on the J call. Germline lookup yields CDR1 DFQATT and CDR2 SNEGSKA (reference sequence). This CDR3 comprises 11 residues. DNA of the CDR3: TGCAGTGCCCTAGGGGCTCGGACCCAGTACTTC. Translating it yields CSALGARTQYF.

A single count supports this clone. The chain uses TRBV27 and TRBJ2-1, with 7 bases aligning to TRBD1. Germline V gene lookup returns CDR1 MNHEY and CDR2 SMNVEV (reference sequence). The CDR3 runs to 13 residues. V gave up 5 bases and J gave up 7 bases; unmatched junction bases: 5. CDR3 sequence reads: CASSEQGLNEQFF. The DNA for the CDR3 is TGTGCCAGCAGTGAACAGGGGTTGAATGAGCAGTTCTTC.

The chain has TRBV27 and TRBJ2-2; TRBD2 matches at 8 bases. Germline V gives CDR1 MNHEY, CDR2 SMNVEV (reference sequence). The CDR3 has 15 residues. J was trimmed by 3 bases and V by 4 bases; bases with no gene match: 4. The CDR3 sequence is CASSSSGSYTGELFF. Written as DNA, the CDR3 is TGTGCCAGCAGTTCCAGCGGGAGCTACACCGGGGAGCTGTTTTTT.